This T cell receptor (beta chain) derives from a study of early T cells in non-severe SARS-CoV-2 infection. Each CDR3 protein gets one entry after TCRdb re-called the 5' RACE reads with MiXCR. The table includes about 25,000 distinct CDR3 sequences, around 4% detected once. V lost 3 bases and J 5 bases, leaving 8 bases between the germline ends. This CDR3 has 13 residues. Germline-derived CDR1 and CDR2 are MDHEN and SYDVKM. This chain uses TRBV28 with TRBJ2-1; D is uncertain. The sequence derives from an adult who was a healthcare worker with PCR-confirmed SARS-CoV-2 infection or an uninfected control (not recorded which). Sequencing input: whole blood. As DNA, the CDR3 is TGTGCCAGCAGTTTGCATGGTAACAATGAGCAGTTCTTC. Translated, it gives CASSLHGNNEQFF.